This T cell receptor (beta chain) was identified during a study of OX40 agonist ivuxolimab in advanced cancers. The repertoire was sequenced with immunoSEQ multiplex PCR; TCRdb's copy has only in-frame clones and lacks some. The sample lists about 110,000 clones, 75% to 95% occurring once. This sample comprised CD4+ or CD8+ T cells sorted from blood, obtained in a trial of the OX40 agonist ivuxolimab. The clonotype comes from an adult with an advanced solid tumor such as melanoma, head and neck, liver or kidney cancer.

For the CDR3, the DNA is TGTGCCTGGAGTGTAGGCGGAGAGAATGAAAAACTGTTTTTT. Translation gives CAWSVGGENEKLFF. The chain joins TRBV30 to TRBJ1-4; D not resolved. Deletions cut 0 bases from V and 5 bases from J, with 10 bases between. The CDR3 extends over 14 amino acids. CDR1 and CDR2 (germline): GTSNPN, SVGIG (reference sequence).